The 13 T cell receptor beta chains given below trace back to one sample, sequenced in a study of long-term antiretroviral therapy in people with HIV. The authors ran the immunoSEQ assay, v3.0, at survey level. Assay used: immunoSEQ multiplex PCR; TCRdb lists only in-frame clones, some missing. The sample has 25,000 to 35,000 clones; over 90% are singletons. The sequenced sample was unsorted PBMCs, obtained roughly 6.5 years after starting antiretroviral therapy. Receptor source: a woman aged 35 to 49 with HIV.

This clone was seen only once. J is TRBJ2-3 and V is TRBV5-5; 10 bases match TRBD1. Unmatched junction bases numbered 16, after V lost 1 base and J lost 5 bases. This CDR3 region has 19 residues. Germline lookup yields CDR1 SGHKS and CDR2 YYEKEE (reference sequence). The chain's CDR3 is CASSLRGTGALLPGDTQYF. The CDR3 DNA is TGTGCCAGCAGCTTGCGCGGGACAGGGGCACTGCTACCCGGAGATACGCAGTATTTT.

The J gene is TRBJ1-6, the V gene TRBV6-1; D call uncertain. Looked up from germline, CDR1 is MNHNS and CDR2 is SASEGT. The CDR3 consists of 15 residues. Deletions cut 0 bases from V and 8 bases from J, with 11 bases between. This chain's CDR3 is CASSEAPGIDSPLHF. The CDR3 bases are TGTGCCAGCAGTGAAGCCCCGGGGATAGATTCACCCCTCCACTTT.

The chain is built from TRBV7-9 and TRBJ2-1; TRBD1 might be the D (7 bases). This CDR3 spans 14 amino acids. Germline V gives CDR1 SEHNR, CDR2 FQNEAQ (reference sequence). V was trimmed by 5 bases and J by 9 bases, leaving 17 bases between them. The CDR3 here is CASSPPGGGREQFF. In DNA, the CDR3 is TGTGCCAGCAGCCCCCCCGGAGGGGGCCGTGAGCAGTTCTTC.

As concerns this clone: The junction departs from the called germline gene at one end, perhaps through a read error. The gene calls are TRBV7-7 and TRBJ2-1; 9 positions agree with TRBD1. Germline V gene data show CDR1 as SSHAT and CDR2 as FNYEAQ (reference sequence). The CDR3 covers 16 residues. The CDR3 is CASSLGQGGVLGEQFF. The CDR3 coding sequence is TGTGCTAGCAGCCTGGGACAGGGCGGAGTACTTGGTGAGCAGTTCTTC.

The V gene is TRBV2, the J gene TRBJ1-3; no firm D call. V lost 6 bases and J lost 0, with 3 bases in between. The CDR3 has 12 amino acids. Germline lookup yields CDR1 SNHLY and CDR2 FYNNEI. In DNA form, the CDR3 reads TGTGCCAGCAGGAGCTCTGGAAACACCATATATTTT. It specifies CASRSSGNTIYF.

V and J are TRBV6-1 and TRBJ1-2, with D perhaps matching TRBD1 (5 bases). The V end lost 4 bases, the J end lost 0 bases, and 6 bases lay between the germline ends. Germline CDR1 MNHNS, CDR2 SASEGT. This CDR3 has 13 amino acids. DNA of the CDR3: TGTGCCAGCAGTGGGGGCCCTAACTATGGCTACACCTTC. Protein sequence: CASSGGPNYGYTF.

This clone occurred once. This chain joins TRBV7-3 and TRBJ2-5, with 11 bases that match TRBD2. Per germline, CDR1 SGHTA and CDR2 FQGTGA. The CDR3 extends over 17 amino acids. V dropped 5 bases and J dropped 6; count of bases not matched to a gene: 14. The chain's CDR3 is CASSALAGGQVDQTQYF. The CDR3 DNA reads as TGTGCCAGCAGCGCCTTAGCGGGGGGGCAGGTCGATCAGACCCAGTACTTC.

J is TRBJ2-6 and V is TRBV7-6; D may be TRBD1 or TRBD2 (5 bases each). With 6 bases removed from V and 2 bases from J, the gap between germline ends came to 5 bases. The CDR3 has 13 residues. CDR1 is SGHVS and CDR2 is FNYEAQ in the germline V gene. This chain's CDR3 is CASRGAGANVLTF. CDR3 DNA sequence: TGTGCCAGCAGGGGGGCTGGGGCCAACGTCCTGACTTTC.

This chain links TRBV7-2 with TRBJ2-7, with D perhaps matching TRBD2 (6 bases). Trimming removed 2 bases from V and 0 bases from J, with 14 bases in between. This CDR3 contains 16 residues. Per germline, CDR1 SGHTA and CDR2 FQGNSA. The CDR3 reads CASSLPGGGSSYEQYF. CDR3 nucleotides: TGTGCCAGCAGCTTACCGGGTGGGGGGAGCTCCTACGAGCAGTACTTC.

The chain employs TRBV4-1 and TRBJ2-1, with TRBD2 identical over 12 bases. CDR1 is MGHRA and CDR2 is YSYEKL in the germline V gene. The trim removed 3 bases at V and 1 base at J, leaving 4 bases unmatched. The CDR3 has 17 amino acids. For the CDR3, the DNA is TGCGCCAGCAGCCAGGCTAGCGGGGGGGATTCCTACAATGAGCAGTTCTTC. It encodes CASSQASGGDSYNEQFF.

This sequence joins TRBV6-7 and TRBJ1-2, with no clear D. TRBV6-7 is an open reading frame, and its role is uncertain. V was clipped by 8 bases and J by 7 bases, with 14 bases between them. The CDR3 consists of 12 residues. This CDR3 reads CASATGWSGYTF. CDR3 nucleotides: TGTGCCAGCGCCACGGGTTGGTCTGGCTACACCTTC.

The genes are TRBV4-1 and TRBJ1-5; D unclear. V dropped 0 bases and J dropped 0 bases, with 15 bases sitting between them. Germline V gene data show CDR1 as MGHRA and CDR2 as YSYEKL. The CDR3 is made up of 18 amino acids. The CDR3 is CASSQEGPGSYSNQPQHF. The CDR3, as DNA: TGCGCCAGCAGCCAAGAAGGCCCGGGCTCTTATAGCAATCAGCCCCAGCATTTT.

The rearrangement uses TRBV6-5 and TRBJ1-1, with unresolved D. Per the germline V gene, CDR1 is MNHEY and CDR2 is SVGAGI. V lost 5 bases and J lost 1, with 11 bases in between. There are 14 residues in the CDR3. CDR3 amino acids: CASSLGDTNTEAFF. The CDR3 bases are TGTGCCAGCAGTCTAGGTGACACGAACACTGAAGCTTTCTTT.